The sequence of this T cell receptor (beta chain) was determined in a study of shared clonotypes between healthy human individuals. The table came from immunoSEQ multiplex PCR; TCRdb's copy has only in-frame clones and leaves some out. The data show about 1.4 million clones, with roughly 95% seen just once and roughly 1.2% held by the top ten. About this clone itself: Antigen specificity is unknown.

The junction had 3 bases not matched to a gene; V was cut back by 2 bases and J by 3 bases. CDR1 and CDR2 (germline): SGHNT, YYREEE (reference sequence). This CDR3 is 15 amino acids long. Overall study findings and caveats: Sampling included only blood; tissue repertoires likely differ. Larger estimated richness was generally recorded for naive subsets relative to memory subsets.

CD45RA-negative memory and CD45RA+ naive subsets were split from the CD4+ cells. The material sequenced was naive CD4+ T cells sorted from blood. Subset meaning: CD45RA+ positively selected. This sequence originates from a man aged 25-45 years in good health. The V call is TRBV5-4, the J call TRBJ1-2, with TRBD1 matching 11 bases. Here the CDR3 reads CASSFGQGADYGYTF. For the CDR3, the DNA is TGTGCCAGCAGCTTCGGACAGGGGGCGGACTATGGCTACACCTTC. The whole variable domain, filled in from reference TRBV5-4 and TRBJ1-2, reads ETGVTQSPTHLIKTRGQQVTLRCSSQSGHNTVSWYQQALGQGPQFIFQYYREEENGRGNFPPRFSGLQFPNYSSELNVNALELDDSALYLCASSFGQGADYGYTFGSGTRLTVV.